This T cell receptor (beta chain) originates from a study of cytomegalovirus exposure and HLA in healthy donors. Overall study results and limits: Indistinguishable V segments, including TRBV6-2 and TRBV6-3, were excluded.

PCR involved 60 Vbeta and 13 Jbeta primers. The repertoire was sequenced with immunoSEQ multiplex PCR; TCRdb's copy has only in-frame clones and lacks some. The sample contains about 100,000 clones, over 9.5% of which appear only once. CDR1 is LNHDA, CDR2 SQIVND, per germline (reference sequence). The CDR3 runs to 18 residues. The junction had 16 bases not matched to a gene; V was cut back by 6 bases and J by 3 bases. As concerns this clone: As yet, its antigen is unknown.

The sequence was collected from a man aged 40-49 years in good health and CMV-seropositive. The sequenced sample consisted of PBMCs. The chain has TRBV19 and TRBJ1-5; TRBD1 aligns across 8 bases. The CDR3 DNA follows: TGTGCCAGTAGAGATAGCGATGCCGGACAGGGTAACAATCAGCCCCAGCATTTT. It is translated as CASRDSDAGQGNNQPQHF.